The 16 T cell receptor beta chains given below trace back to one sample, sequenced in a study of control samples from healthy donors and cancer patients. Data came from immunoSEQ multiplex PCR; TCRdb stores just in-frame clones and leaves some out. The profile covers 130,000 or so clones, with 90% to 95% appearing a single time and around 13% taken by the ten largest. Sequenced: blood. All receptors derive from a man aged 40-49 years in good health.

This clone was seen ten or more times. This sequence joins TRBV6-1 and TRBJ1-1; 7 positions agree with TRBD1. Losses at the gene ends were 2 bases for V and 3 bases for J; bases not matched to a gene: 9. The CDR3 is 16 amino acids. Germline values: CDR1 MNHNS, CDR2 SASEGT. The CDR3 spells CASSETGEGAHTEAFF. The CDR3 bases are TGTGCCAGCAGTGAAACCGGCGAGGGGGCGCACACTGAAGCTTTCTTT.

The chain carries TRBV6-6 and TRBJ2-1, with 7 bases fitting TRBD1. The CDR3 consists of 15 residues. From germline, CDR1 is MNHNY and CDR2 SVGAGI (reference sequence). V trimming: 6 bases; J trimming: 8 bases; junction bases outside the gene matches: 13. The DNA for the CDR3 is TGTGCCAGCAGACAGGGGAAGGGCGGTCGGGATGAGCAGTTCTTC. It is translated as CASRQGKGGRDEQFF.

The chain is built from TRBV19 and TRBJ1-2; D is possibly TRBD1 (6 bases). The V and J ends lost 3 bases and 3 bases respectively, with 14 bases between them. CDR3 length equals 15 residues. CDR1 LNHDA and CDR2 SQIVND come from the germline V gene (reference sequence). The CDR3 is CASSIVTYRDYGYTF. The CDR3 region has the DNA TGTGCCAGTAGTATTGTCACCTACAGGGACTATGGCTACACCTTC.

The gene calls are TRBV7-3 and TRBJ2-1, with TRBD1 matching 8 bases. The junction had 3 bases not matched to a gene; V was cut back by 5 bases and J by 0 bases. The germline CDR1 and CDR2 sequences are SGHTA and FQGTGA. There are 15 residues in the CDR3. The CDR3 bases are TGTGCCAGCAGCCCGGACAGGGCCTCCTACAATGAGCAGTTCTTC. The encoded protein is CASSPDRASYNEQFF.

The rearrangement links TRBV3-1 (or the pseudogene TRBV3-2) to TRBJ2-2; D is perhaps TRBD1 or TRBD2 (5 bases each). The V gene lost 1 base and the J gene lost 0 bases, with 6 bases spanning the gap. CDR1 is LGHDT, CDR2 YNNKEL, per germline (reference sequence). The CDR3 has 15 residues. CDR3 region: CASSQGGSNTGELFF. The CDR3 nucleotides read TGTGCCAGCAGCCAAGGGGGGTCGAACACCGGGGAGCTGTTTTTT.

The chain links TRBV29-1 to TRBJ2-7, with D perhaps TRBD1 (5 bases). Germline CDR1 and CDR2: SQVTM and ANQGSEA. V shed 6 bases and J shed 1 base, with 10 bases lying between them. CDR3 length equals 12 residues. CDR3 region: CSVIDSSYEQYF. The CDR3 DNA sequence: TGCAGCGTCATAGACAGTTCCTACGAGCAGTACTTC.

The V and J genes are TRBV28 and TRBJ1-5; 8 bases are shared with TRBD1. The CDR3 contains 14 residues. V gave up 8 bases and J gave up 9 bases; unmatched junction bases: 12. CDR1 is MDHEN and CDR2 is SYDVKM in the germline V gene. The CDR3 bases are TGTGCCAGCCGCTCTGCGACAGGGGTTGGGCCCCAGCATTTT. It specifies CASRSATGVGPQHF.

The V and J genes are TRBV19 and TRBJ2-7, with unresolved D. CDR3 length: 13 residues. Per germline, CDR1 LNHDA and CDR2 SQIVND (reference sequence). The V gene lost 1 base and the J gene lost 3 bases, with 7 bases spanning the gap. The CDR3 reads CASSIGGRYEQYF. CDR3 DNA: TGTGCCAGTAGTATAGGGGGTCGCTACGAGCAGTACTTC.

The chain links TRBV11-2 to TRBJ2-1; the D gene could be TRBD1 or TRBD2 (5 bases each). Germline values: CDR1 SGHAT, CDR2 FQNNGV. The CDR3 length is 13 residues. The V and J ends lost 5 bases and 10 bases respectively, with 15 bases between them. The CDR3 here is CASSPRRDLEQFF. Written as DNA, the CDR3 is TGTGCCAGCAGCCCTAGACGGGACCTAGAGCAGTTCTTC.

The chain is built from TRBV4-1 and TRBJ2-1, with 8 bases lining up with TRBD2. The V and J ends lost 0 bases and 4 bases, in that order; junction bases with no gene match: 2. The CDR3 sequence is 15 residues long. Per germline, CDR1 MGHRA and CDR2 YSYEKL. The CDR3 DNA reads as TGCGCCAGCAGCCAAGATCCTAGCGGGTACAATGAGCAGTTCTTC. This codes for CASSQDPSGYNEQFF.

The CDR3 region is CASSLDSLAGGPRELFF. CDR3 coding DNA: TGTGCCAGCAGCTTAGATTCCCTAGCGGGAGGGCCCAGGGAGCTGTTTTTT. The chain uses TRBV11-2 and TRBJ2-2, with 12 bases aligning to TRBD2. Germline values: CDR1 SGHAT, CDR2 FQNNGV. Losses at the gene ends were 0 bases for V and 9 bases for J; bases not matched to a gene: 8. This CDR3 spans 17 amino acids.

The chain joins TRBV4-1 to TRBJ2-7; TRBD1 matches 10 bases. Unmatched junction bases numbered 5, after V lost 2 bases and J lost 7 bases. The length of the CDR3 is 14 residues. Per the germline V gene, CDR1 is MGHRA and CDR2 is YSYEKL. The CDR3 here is CASSQRQGAWEQYF. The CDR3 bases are TGCGCCAGCAGCCAAAGACAGGGGGCATGGGAGCAGTACTTC.

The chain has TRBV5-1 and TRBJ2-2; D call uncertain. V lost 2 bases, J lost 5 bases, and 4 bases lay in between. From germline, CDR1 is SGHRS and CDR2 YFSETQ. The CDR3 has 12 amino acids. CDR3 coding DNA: TGCGCCAGCAGCTTTACGACCGGGGAGCTGTTTTTT. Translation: CASSFTTGELFF.

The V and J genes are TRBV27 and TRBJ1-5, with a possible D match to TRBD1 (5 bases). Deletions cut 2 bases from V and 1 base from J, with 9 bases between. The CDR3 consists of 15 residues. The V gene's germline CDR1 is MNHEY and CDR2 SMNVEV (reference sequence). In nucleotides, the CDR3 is TGTGCCAGCAGTTTACAGGGTTGGAGCAATCAGCCCCAGCATTTT. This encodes CASSLQGWSNQPQHF.

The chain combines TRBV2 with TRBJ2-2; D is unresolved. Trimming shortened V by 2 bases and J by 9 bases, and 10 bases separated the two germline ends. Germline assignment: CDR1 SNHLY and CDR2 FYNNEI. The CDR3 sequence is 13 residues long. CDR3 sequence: CASSENSGWELFF. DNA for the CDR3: TGTGCCAGCAGTGAAAACTCGGGCTGGGAGCTGTTTTTT.

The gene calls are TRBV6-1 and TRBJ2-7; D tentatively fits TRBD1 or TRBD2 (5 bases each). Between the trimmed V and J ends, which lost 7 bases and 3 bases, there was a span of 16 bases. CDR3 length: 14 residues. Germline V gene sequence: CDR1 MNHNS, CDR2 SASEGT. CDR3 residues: CASITGPEDYEQYF. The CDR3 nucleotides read TGTGCCAGCATCACGGGGCCAGAAGACTACGAGCAGTACTTC.